One sample yielded the 22 T cell receptor beta chains listed below, sequenced in a study of identical twins. TCRdb re-called the 5' RACE reads through MiXCR, storing one row per CDR3 protein. The sample consists of 220,000 or so distinct CDR3 sequences, around 7% of them appearing once. The same specimen was also included in a second study, on yellow fever vaccine responses in identical twins.

The sequenced material came from memory (CD45RO+) T cells sorted from blood. These receptors were taken from a woman aged 18-29 years in good health.

The CDR3 nucleotides read TGTGCCAGCAGCTTATACCCCCACACAGGGTTCAGCACCGGGGAGCTGTTTTTT. Protein: CASSLYPHTGFSTGELFF. This chain joins TRBV7-3 and TRBJ2-2, with a tentative D call TRBD1 (6 bases). The CDR3 has 18 residues. The germline V and J ends were trimmed by 2 bases and 4 bases, with 20 bases remaining between them. Germline assignment: CDR1 SGHTA and CDR2 FQGTGA.

This chain joins TRBV28 and TRBJ1-5; D is unresolved. Germline CDR1 is MDHEN and CDR2 is SYDVKM. V lost 7 bases and J lost 9, with 16 bases in between. This CDR3 comprises 13 residues. CDR3 nucleotides: TGTGCCAGCAATCTAGGGTGGCTTAGGCCCCAGCATTTT. It codes for CASNLGWLRPQHF.

This clonotype was recorded at least ten times. This rearrangement joins TRBV7-9 to TRBJ2-7, with TRBD1 as a possible D gene (6 bases). V was pared by 5 bases and J by 4 bases, with 12 bases between. The V gene's germline CDR1 is SEHNR and CDR2 FQNEAQ (reference sequence). The CDR3 extends over 13 amino acids. In DNA, the CDR3 is TGTGCCAGCAGCCGGGACACGATATACGAGCAGTACGTC. Amino acid sequence: CASSRDTIYEQYV.

This clonotype appeared a few times. The chain couples TRBV6-1 to TRBJ1-1, with D perhaps matching TRBD1 (5 bases). The V and J ends lost 6 bases and 3 bases respectively, with 14 bases between them. The CDR3 extends over 14 amino acids. The germline gives CDR1 MNHNS, CDR2 SASEGT. Here the CDR3 reads CASRAGLGHTEAFF. The DNA for the CDR3 is TGTGCCAGCAGGGCAGGGTTGGGGCACACTGAAGCTTTCTTT.

The chain links TRBV20-1 to TRBJ2-1; D possibly corresponds to TRBD2 (5 bases). V gave up 0 bases and J gave up 3 bases, with 21 bases separating them. This CDR3 region has 18 residues. Germline V gene sequence: CDR1 DFQATT, CDR2 SNEGSKA (reference sequence). CDR3 sequence: CSARDQTGKTGFYNEQFF. In DNA, the CDR3 is TGCAGTGCTAGAGATCAAACGGGGAAAACCGGATTCTACAATGAGCAGTTCTTC.

This clonotype was picked up a small number of times. CDR3 coding DNA: TGTGCCAGCAGCCAGGCTAGCGGGTCCACCTACGAGCAGTACGTC. This translates into CASSQASGSTYEQYV. The chain employs TRBV4-2 and TRBJ2-7; 8 bases agree with TRBD2. Germline V gives CDR1 LGHNA, CDR2 YNFKEQ. V shed 3 bases and J 2 bases; nucleotides not matched to a gene: 6. The CDR3 is 15 amino acids.

This clonotype was seen a few times. The chain carries TRBV2 and TRBJ2-2; D tentatively fits TRBD1 or TRBD2 (7 bases each). Deletions cut 10 bases from V and 6 bases from J, with 15 bases between. The germline V gene encodes CDR1 SNHLY and CDR2 FYNNEI. The CDR3 sequence is 13 residues long. CDR3 sequence: CATGGGRAGELFF. The CDR3 DNA is TGTGCCACAGGGGGGGGTAGGGCCGGGGAGCTGTTTTTT.

V usage is TRBV3-1 and J usage is TRBJ2-5, with a tentative D call TRBD1 (6 bases). The CDR3 totals 15 residues. From germline, CDR1 is LGHDT and CDR2 YNNKEL (reference sequence). The ends were cut back, 1 base at V and 6 bases at J, with 15 bases in the middle. The CDR3 region has the DNA TGTGCCAGCAGCCAAGTTGCCAGGGGCGTAAAGACCCAGTACTTC. Translating it yields CASSQVARGVKTQYF.

This clonotype has a handful of counts. The chain combines TRBV27 with TRBJ2-3; 12 positions agree with TRBD2. Germline values: CDR1 MNHEY, CDR2 SMNVEV (reference sequence). CDR3 size: 16 residues. V shed 5 bases and J 6 bases; nucleotides not matched to a gene: 9. The CDR3 reads CASSPMTSGGLDTQYF. The CDR3 nucleotides read TGTGCCAGCAGTCCTATGACTAGCGGGGGATTGGATACGCAGTATTTT.

The rearrangement joins TRBV27 to TRBJ2-3, with TRBD2 matching 8 bases. The V and J ends lost 2 bases and 2 bases, in that order; junction bases with no gene match: 6. CDR1 MNHEY and CDR2 SMNVEV come from the germline V gene (reference sequence). CDR3 size: 16 residues. The CDR3 coding sequence is TGTGCCAGCAGTTTAGGGAGCGGGGGACTCACAGATACGCAGTATTTT. Protein sequence: CASSLGSGGLTDTQYF.

The chain joins TRBV28 to TRBJ2-5; 7 bases are a match to TRBD2. The CDR3 contains 15 residues. Germline CDR1 is MDHEN and CDR2 is SYDVKM. J was trimmed by 2 bases and V by 6 bases; bases with no gene match: 9. CDR3 amino acids: CASRLAGTSQETQYF. In nucleotides, the CDR3 is TGTGCCAGCAGGTTAGCGGGCACGAGTCAAGAGACCCAGTACTTC.

This clonotype was picked up a small number of times. This chain uses TRBV29-1 with TRBJ1-5, with TRBD1 identical over 7 bases. CDR1 is SQVTM and CDR2 is ANQGSEA in the germline V gene. This CDR3 is 13 amino acids long. The V gene end was trimmed by 4 bases and the J gene end by 3 bases; junction bases not matched to a gene: 3. For the CDR3, the DNA is TGCAGCGTTGTCACAGGGGACAATCAGCCCCAGCATTTT. It codes for CSVVTGDNQPQHF.

This clonotype was detected only a few times. The chain recombines TRBV12-3 or TRBV12-4 with TRBJ2-1; TRBD1 agrees at 8 bases. V lost 3 bases, J lost 8 bases, and 6 bases stayed unmatched. The CDR3 sequence is 14 residues long. The CDR3 spells CASSLSGQGHEQFF. In DNA, the CDR3 is TGTGCCAGCAGTTTGTCCGGACAGGGTCATGAGCAGTTCTTC.

Ten or more counts support this clonotype. The chain employs TRBV28 and TRBJ2-3, with 8 bases identical to TRBD2. The CDR3 covers 15 residues. Germline V gene sequence: CDR1 MDHEN, CDR2 SYDVKM. After removal of 6 bases from V and 5 bases from J, the junction contained 10 bases not matched to a gene. The CDR3 nucleotides read TGTGCCAGCAGATCTCCCGGGACTAGGGTAGATACGCAGTATTTT. This translates into CASRSPGTRVDTQYF.

In its sample, this clonotype was seen a few times. The J gene is TRBJ2-2, the V gene TRBV10-2; TRBD2 matches 11 bases. This CDR3 is built from 17 residues. With 3 bases clipped from V and 4 bases from J, the junction kept 7 bases outside the gene matches. The germline CDR1 and CDR2 sequences are WSHSY and SAAADI. As DNA, the CDR3 is TGCGCCAGCAGTGATTTAGCGGGGGGGCAGGGCACCGGGGAGCTGTTTTTT. As protein: CASSDLAGGQGTGELFF.

This clonotype was observed a few times. V and J are TRBV20-1 and TRBJ1-5, with D perhaps TRBD1 (6 bases). Germline CDR1 is DFQATT and CDR2 is SNEGSKA (reference sequence). This CDR3 region has 12 residues. The V gene lost 0 bases and the J gene lost 9 bases, with 9 bases spanning the gap. CDR3 nucleotide sequence: TGCAGTGCTAGAGAGACAGGCCCGCCCCAGCATTTT. Translating it yields CSARETGPPQHF.

The V gene is TRBV29-1, the J gene TRBJ2-1; possibly TRBD2 for D (5 bases). This CDR3 comprises 11 residues. Trimming removed 2 bases from V and 12 bases from J, with 11 bases in between. Per the germline V gene, CDR1 is SQVTM and CDR2 is ANQGSEA. Here the CDR3 DNA reads TGCAGCGTTGAACGGGGTATTGTGCAGTTCTTC. It yields the protein CSVERGIVQFF.

J is TRBJ1-1 and V is TRBV5-1; D is possibly TRBD1 (6 bases). The CDR3 sequence is 14 residues long. Germline V lookup: CDR1 SGHRS, CDR2 YFSETQ. The ends were cut back, 4 bases at V and 1 base at J, with 11 bases in the middle. The chain's CDR3 is CASSKGQTNTEAFF. CDR3 coding DNA: TGCGCCAGCAGCAAAGGACAGACGAACACTGAAGCTTTCTTT.

This chain connects TRBV3-1 to TRBJ2-2, with 8 bases that match TRBD1. The CDR3 has 17 amino acids. Germline CDR1 LGHDT, CDR2 YNNKEL (reference sequence). Germline trimming cut 4 bases from V and 2 bases from J; bases unmatched to any gene: 9. CDR3 bases: TGTGCCAGCAGCCGACCTCGGGGGACAGGTAACACCGGGGAGCTGTTTTTT. Translated: CASSRPRGTGNTGELFF.

This clonotype came up a few times. The chain joins TRBV5-1 to TRBJ2-7; TRBD1 is a possible D gene (7 bases). V lost 4 bases, J lost 6 bases, and 20 bases lay in between. Per the germline V gene, CDR1 is SGHRS and CDR2 is YFSETQ. The CDR3 spans 15 residues. The CDR3 loop is CASSGRTGASSEQYF. The CDR3 region has the DNA TGCGCCAGCAGCGGGAGGACAGGCGCCTCGTCCGAGCAGTACTTC.

The V and J genes are TRBV6-2 or TRBV6-3 and TRBJ1-5; perhaps TRBD1 as D (6 bases). CDR3 length: 16 residues. Looked up from germline, CDR1 is MNHEY and CDR2 is SVGEGT. The V and J ends lost 2 bases and 3 bases respectively, with 14 bases between them. CDR3 bases: TGTGCCAGCAGTTACCGACAGGCCTACTTCAATCAGCCCCAGCATTTT. Amino acid sequence: CASSYRQAYFNQPQHF.

The J gene is TRBJ2-7, the V gene TRBV7-2; weak D call: TRBD2 (6 bases). The CDR3 is 15 residues long. Germline CDR1 reads SGHTA; CDR2 reads FQGNSA. V was shortened by 1 base and J by 3 bases, with 13 bases between the two germline ends. CDR3 sequence reads: CASSLGLGGLYEQYF. As DNA, the CDR3 is TGTGCCAGCAGCTTAGGACTTGGAGGGCTCTACGAGCAGTACTTC.